This T cell receptor beta chain appears in the sequencing data of a study of control samples from healthy donors and cancer patients (dated by TCRdb to the early 2020s). For this clone: Its recognized antigen is unknown. Base qualities are missing; no much larger clone stands one base away.

The library was produced with the immunoSEQ multiplex PCR assay. TCRdb's version of the immuneACCESS table is confined to in-frame rearrangements and falls short of the full clone set. An unresolved V gene accounts for under half of the shortfall where checked; the remainder is of unknown origin. The sample table contains 110,000 to 150,000 clones; only one count was recorded for 91% of them. 6% to 9% of the sample is held by the ten biggest clonotypes. Sequences LNHDA (CDR1) and SQIVND (CDR2) are obtained from the germline V gene (reference sequence). The junction carries 8 bases between V and J, which are trimmed by 6 bases and 2 bases respectively. The CDR3 spans 13 residues, from the cysteine through the phenylalanine. Of the read, only the CDR3 DNA is kept; its 39 bases are in frame from base 1.

This TCR came from a man between 18 and 29 years old in good health. The specimen sequenced was blood. In this chain, TRBV19 is recombined with TRBJ1-5; the D gene is perhaps TRBD1, on 5 matching bases. CDR3 region: CASRGLGNQPQHF. The nucleotide sequence reads TGTGCCAGTAGGGGGCTGGGCAATCAGCCCCAGCATTTT.